This is a list of T cell receptor beta chains from one sample in a study of T cells in Graves' hyperthyroidism and ophthalmopathy. TCRdb re-called the multiplex PCR reads through MiXCR, storing one row per CDR3 protein. The sample records roughly 250,000 distinct CDR3 sequences, roughly 22% being singletons. The sequenced sample consisted of blood. These receptors all stem from a young man with Graves' ophthalmopathy. CDR3s include the opening cysteine and the closing phenylalanine or tryptophan. The order of the fields is V gene, clone size, D gene, J gene, CDR3 DNA, CDR3 protein. A D gene is named only where the DNA matches it firmly. Expanded clones get a size class; other rows say once, few or many, or leave the size out.

v_gene: TRBV2
abundance: many
d_gene: TRBD1
j_gene: TRBJ1-2
CDR3nt: TGTGCCAGCAGGACAGGGGGGGGTGGCTACACCTTC
CDR3aa: CASRTGGGGYTF

v_gene: TRBV24-1
abundance: once
d_gene: -
j_gene: TRBJ2-3
CDR3nt: TGTGCCACCAGTGCCAGGGCCCCAGATACGCAGTATTTT
CDR3aa: CATSARAPDTQYF

v_gene: TRBV7-2
abundance: -
d_gene: -
j_gene: TRBJ1-5
CDR3nt: TGTGCCAGCACCCCGGAGGGGAACAATCAGCCCCAGCATTTT
CDR3aa: CASTPEGNNQPQHF

v_gene: TRBV11-2
abundance: -
d_gene: -
j_gene: TRBJ2-4
CDR3nt: TGTGCCAGCAGCTTAGCCAGCTGTAAAAACATTCAGTACTTC
CDR3aa: CASSLASCKNIQYF

v_gene: TRBV14
abundance: -
d_gene: TRBD1
j_gene: TRBJ1-6
CDR3nt: TGTGCCAGCAGCCGGGGACAGAATAATTCACCCCTCCACTTT
CDR3aa: CASSRGQNNSPLHF

v_gene: TRBV6-2/TRBV6-3
abundance: few
d_gene: TRBD1
j_gene: TRBJ2-7
CDR3nt: TGTGCCAGCAGTTACTTAATGGGACAGGGGGCGCGAGAACCCTACGAGCAGTACTTC
CDR3aa: CASSYLMGQGAREPYEQYF

v_gene: TRBV9
abundance: many
d_gene: TRBD2
j_gene: TRBJ2-7
CDR3nt: TGTGCCAGCAGCGCAGGGGGACTAGCGGAAGAGCAGTACTTC
CDR3aa: CASSAGGLAEEQYF

v_gene: TRBV7-8
abundance: many
d_gene: -
j_gene: TRBJ1-5
CDR3nt: TGTGCCAGCAGCTTTTTAGGACGGGGGTATGGCAATCAGCCCCAGCATTTT
CDR3aa: CASSFLGRGYGNQPQHF

v_gene: TRBV4-1
abundance: -
d_gene: TRBD2
j_gene: TRBJ2-5
CDR3nt: TGCGCCAGCAGCCAAAGCGGGAGGTTTTCAATAGAGACCCAGTACTTC
CDR3aa: CASSQSGRFSIETQYF

v_gene: TRBV19
abundance: -
d_gene: TRBD1
j_gene: TRBJ1-2
CDR3nt: TGTGCCAGTAGTATACGACAGGGCTATGGCTACACCTTC
CDR3aa: CASSIRQGYGYTF

v_gene: TRBV7-3
abundance: few
d_gene: TRBD2
j_gene: TRBJ2-3
CDR3nt: TGTGCCAGCAGCTTATTCCCAGCGGGAGCCCGGAGCGATACGCAGTATTTT
CDR3aa: CASSLFPAGARSDTQYF

v_gene: TRBV11-2
abundance: many
d_gene: -
j_gene: TRBJ2-5
CDR3nt: TGTGCCAGCAGCCTAGACACCTACCAAGAGACCCAGTACTTC
CDR3aa: CASSLDTYQETQYF

v_gene: TRBV7-8
abundance: few
d_gene: -
j_gene: TRBJ1-4
CDR3nt: TGTGCCAGCAGCTTAAGGCGCCAGGGTGAAAAACTGTTTTTT
CDR3aa: CASSLRRQGEKLFF

v_gene: TRBV2
abundance: many
d_gene: TRBD1
j_gene: TRBJ1-2
CDR3nt: TGTGCCAGCAGTTTCGCCGGGACAGGTGGCTACACCTTC
CDR3aa: CASSFAGTGGYTF

v_gene: TRBV7-9
abundance: -
d_gene: TRBD1
j_gene: TRBJ2-5
CDR3nt: TGTGCCAGCAGCTCATGGGACAGTATGAAAGAGACCCAGTACTTC
CDR3aa: CASSSWDSMKETQYF

v_gene: TRBV7-3
abundance: few
d_gene: -
j_gene: TRBJ2-2
CDR3nt: TGTGCCAGCAGCTTAATCGGCGGTACGAACACCGGGGAGCTGTTTTTT
CDR3aa: CASSLIGGTNTGELFF

v_gene: TRBV10-3
abundance: few
d_gene: -
j_gene: TRBJ2-7
CDR3nt: TGTGCCATCAGTGAGCGTTACGCCCCCGGCGAGCAGTACTTC
CDR3aa: CAISERYAPGEQYF

v_gene: TRBV6-2/TRBV6-3
abundance: -
d_gene: TRBD1
j_gene: TRBJ1-5
CDR3nt: TGTGCCAGCAGTCCACAGGACAGGGGACTAAATCAGCCCCAGCATTTT
CDR3aa: CASSPQDRGLNQPQHF

v_gene: TRBV18
abundance: many
d_gene: -
j_gene: TRBJ2-7
CDR3nt: TGTGCCAGCTCACAGGGATCCTCCTACGAGCAGTACTTC
CDR3aa: CASSQGSSYEQYF

v_gene: TRBV2
abundance: many
d_gene: -
j_gene: TRBJ2-6
CDR3nt: TGTGCCAGCGGGGGGACTGGCGGGGCCAACGTCCTGACTTTC
CDR3aa: CASGGTGGANVLTF

v_gene: TRBV29-1
abundance: many
d_gene: TRBD2
j_gene: TRBJ2-7
CDR3nt: TGCAGCGTTGGGCCCCCTGGGAGGAGCGGGAGTACTTACGAGCAGTACTTC
CDR3aa: CSVGPPGRSGSTYEQYF

v_gene: TRBV28
abundance: many
d_gene: -
j_gene: TRBJ2-1
CDR3nt: TGTGCCAGCAGTTATAGAGGGAATGAGCAGTTCTTC
CDR3aa: CASSYRGNEQFF

v_gene: TRBV19
abundance: few
d_gene: -
j_gene: TRBJ1-2
CDR3nt: TGTGCCACCGAATCCGGGACTAACTATGGCTACACCTTC
CDR3aa: CATESGTNYGYTF

v_gene: TRBV20-1
abundance: -
d_gene: -
j_gene: TRBJ1-5
CDR3nt: TGCAGTGCTGCCCGGGATCAGGATCAGCCCCAGCATTTT
CDR3aa: CSAARDQDQPQHF

v_gene: TRBV6-1
abundance: -
d_gene: TRBD2
j_gene: TRBJ2-2
CDR3nt: TGTGCCAGCAGTCCTAGCAGCGGGAGGGCCACCGGGGAGCTGTTTTTT
CDR3aa: CASSPSSGRATGELFF

v_gene: TRBV5-6
abundance: few
d_gene: TRBD1
j_gene: TRBJ1-4
CDR3nt: TGTGCCAGCAGGTCCCGGGACAGGGGATCAACTAATGAAAAACTGTTTTTT
CDR3aa: CASRSRDRGSTNEKLFF

v_gene: TRBV19
abundance: -
d_gene: -
j_gene: TRBJ2-1
CDR3nt: TGTGCCAGTAGTATAGTGAAGGAGGGGAATGAGCAGTTCTTC
CDR3aa: CASSIVKEGNEQFF

v_gene: TRBV6-1
abundance: -
d_gene: -
j_gene: TRBJ2-7
CDR3nt: TGTGCCAGCAGTGGAGCGGCAGGGGAAGTGGCCGAGCAGTACTTC
CDR3aa: CASSGAAGEVAEQYF

v_gene: TRBV5-1
abundance: few
d_gene: -
j_gene: TRBJ2-1
CDR3nt: TGCGCCAGCAGCTTGGAACAGCTCTACAATGAGCAGTTCTTC
CDR3aa: CASSLEQLYNEQFF

v_gene: TRBV27
abundance: -
d_gene: TRBD1
j_gene: TRBJ1-5
CDR3nt: TGTGCCAGCAGTGGACAGGGAGGTCAGCCCCAGCATTTT
CDR3aa: CASSGQGGQPQHF

v_gene: TRBV18
abundance: many
d_gene: -
j_gene: TRBJ1-4
CDR3nt: TGTGCCAGCTCACCACAGGCGCCTTTGGGTGAAAAACTGTTTTTT
CDR3aa: CASSPQAPLGEKLFF

v_gene: TRBV24-1
abundance: few
d_gene: TRBD1
j_gene: TRBJ1-5
CDR3nt: TGTGCCACCAGTGAGCGGGGGAGACAGGGGAATCAGCCCCAGCATTTT
CDR3aa: CATSERGRQGNQPQHF

v_gene: TRBV7-2
abundance: many
d_gene: -
j_gene: TRBJ1-5
CDR3nt: TGTGCCAGCAGTACGGGGTTGAGCAATCAGCCCCAGCATTTT
CDR3aa: CASSTGLSNQPQHF

v_gene: TRBV18
abundance: few
d_gene: -
j_gene: TRBJ2-1
CDR3nt: TGTGCCAGCTCACCATTTCTAGAGGATGAGCAGTTCTTC
CDR3aa: CASSPFLEDEQFF

v_gene: TRBV7-2
abundance: -
d_gene: TRBD1
j_gene: TRBJ2-5
CDR3nt: TGTGCCAGCAGCTCAGCCGGGACAGGGGTTTTAGAGACCCAGTACTTC
CDR3aa: CASSSAGTGVLETQYF

v_gene: TRBV2
abundance: many
d_gene: -
j_gene: TRBJ2-1
CDR3nt: TGTGCCAGCAGCGCGTCTGGCTACAATGAGCAGTTCTTC
CDR3aa: CASSASGYNEQFF

v_gene: TRBV20-1
abundance: -
d_gene: TRBD2
j_gene: TRBJ2-3
CDR3nt: TGCAGTGCTAGAGGACAACTAGCGGGAGGGCCTAGAGGCACAGATACGCAGTATTTT
CDR3aa: CSARGQLAGGPRGTDTQYF

v_gene: TRBV5-1
abundance: -
d_gene: -
j_gene: TRBJ2-4
CDR3nt: TGCGCCAGCAGCTTGGGGGGTGTGAACATTCAGTACTTC
CDR3aa: CASSLGGVNIQYF

v_gene: TRBV10-2
abundance: -
d_gene: -
j_gene: TRBJ1-5
CDR3nt: TGCGCCAGCAGTGGAGATCGGCAGCAGCCCCAGCATTTT
CDR3aa: CASSGDRQQPQHF

v_gene: TRBV29-1
abundance: -
d_gene: -
j_gene: TRBJ1-1
CDR3nt: TGCAGCGTTGAGGGGTATACAGGGAACACTGAAGCTTTCTTT
CDR3aa: CSVEGYTGNTEAFF

v_gene: TRBV4-1
abundance: -
d_gene: TRBD2
j_gene: TRBJ2-7
CDR3nt: TGCGCCAGCAGCCAAGAGGCTAGCGGGTTATCCTACGAGCAGTACTTC
CDR3aa: CASSQEASGLSYEQYF

v_gene: TRBV12-5
abundance: -
d_gene: TRBD2
j_gene: TRBJ2-3
CDR3nt: TGTGCTAGTGGTTTCCACTCGGCGGGAGGAACAGATACGCAGTATTTT
CDR3aa: CASGFHSAGGTDTQYF

v_gene: TRBV19
abundance: -
d_gene: TRBD2
j_gene: TRBJ2-1
CDR3nt: TGTGCCAGTAACACCGGGACTAGCGGGAGAGTACAGTTCTTC
CDR3aa: CASNTGTSGRVQFF

v_gene: TRBV7-9
abundance: -
d_gene: TRBD1
j_gene: TRBJ2-7
CDR3nt: TGTGCCGGCAGTTACGGACAGGGCTACGAGCAGTACTTC
CDR3aa: CAGSYGQGYEQYF

v_gene: TRBV7-2
abundance: few
d_gene: TRBD2
j_gene: TRBJ2-4
CDR3nt: TGTGCCAGCAGCTTACAGGCGGGAGGGCCTAGAAACATTCAGTACTTC
CDR3aa: CASSLQAGGPRNIQYF

v_gene: TRBV2
abundance: many
d_gene: TRBD2
j_gene: TRBJ2-3
CDR3nt: TGTGCCAGCACCTATGAGACTAGCGGGAGGGCGGGCACGCAGTATTTT
CDR3aa: CASTYETSGRAGTQYF

v_gene: TRBV28
abundance: many
d_gene: TRBD1
j_gene: TRBJ2-7
CDR3nt: TGTGCCAGCAGTTCTGACAGGGGGCGCGGCGAGCAGTACTTC
CDR3aa: CASSSDRGRGEQYF

v_gene: TRBV12-3/TRBV12-4
abundance: -
d_gene: TRBD2
j_gene: TRBJ2-1
CDR3nt: TGTGCCAGCAGCCGGTTAGCGGGAGCCCCGTTATACAATGAGCAGTTCTTC
CDR3aa: CASSRLAGAPLYNEQFF

v_gene: TRBV3-1
abundance: many
d_gene: TRBD1
j_gene: TRBJ2-7
CDR3nt: TGTGCCAGCAGCCAGGGACAGGGAAAGTGGCAGTACTTC
CDR3aa: CASSQGQGKWQYF

v_gene: TRBV28
abundance: -
d_gene: TRBD2
j_gene: TRBJ2-5
CDR3nt: TGTGCCAGCAGTTTAAGGCGGGGGACTCAAGAGACCCAGTACTTC
CDR3aa: CASSLRRGTQETQYF

v_gene: TRBV28
abundance: few
d_gene: -
j_gene: TRBJ2-7
CDR3nt: TGTGCCAGCATAGAGACAGGAGGTTCTTCCTACGAGCAGTACTTC
CDR3aa: CASIETGGSSYEQYF

v_gene: TRBV4-1
abundance: -
d_gene: TRBD1
j_gene: TRBJ1-6
CDR3nt: TGCGCCAGCAGCCAAGATGAGGGGGCAGTCTATAATTCACCCCTCCACTTT
CDR3aa: CASSQDEGAVYNSPLHF

v_gene: TRBV5-5
abundance: -
d_gene: -
j_gene: TRBJ2-1
CDR3nt: TGTGCCAGCAGCTTGACGCCCCGGTTTTTTGGTTTGGGGAATGAGCAGTTCTTC
CDR3aa: CASSLTPRFFGLGNEQFF

v_gene: TRBV6-1
abundance: -
d_gene: TRBD2
j_gene: TRBJ2-2
CDR3nt: TGTGCCAGCAGTCGACTAGCGGGAGTAGGTACCGGGGAGCTGTTTTTT
CDR3aa: CASSRLAGVGTGELFF

v_gene: TRBV9
abundance: -
d_gene: TRBD2
j_gene: TRBJ2-3
CDR3nt: TGTGCCAGCAGCACTAGCGGGACGCACGCAGATACGCAGTATTTT
CDR3aa: CASSTSGTHADTQYF

v_gene: TRBV28
abundance: -
d_gene: -
j_gene: TRBJ1-1
CDR3nt: TGTGCCAGCGGCTTTACGTTCTTT
CDR3aa: CASGFTFF

v_gene: TRBV7-2
abundance: few
d_gene: TRBD2
j_gene: TRBJ2-7
CDR3nt: TGTGCCAGCAGCTTAGTGAGACTAGCGGGAGGGCCGCACGAGCAGTACTTC
CDR3aa: CASSLVRLAGGPHEQYF

v_gene: TRBV3-1
abundance: many
d_gene: TRBD1
j_gene: TRBJ2-2
CDR3nt: TGTGCCAGCAGTCCCGGGACAGTTGGGTCCGGGGAGCTGTTTTTT
CDR3aa: CASSPGTVGSGELFF

v_gene: TRBV30
abundance: -
d_gene: -
j_gene: TRBJ1-1
CDR3nt: TGTGCCTGGAGTGGGTTGGGACGGTTCACTGAAGCTTTCTTT
CDR3aa: CAWSGLGRFTEAFF

v_gene: TRBV9
abundance: -
d_gene: -
j_gene: TRBJ2-3
CDR3nt: TGTGCCAGCAGCCAAGATGGGACTCCCCGGAATACGCAGTATTTT
CDR3aa: CASSQDGTPRNTQYF